This is a list of T cell receptor beta chains from one sample in a study of cytomegalovirus exposure and HLA in healthy donors. Assay used: immunoSEQ multiplex PCR; TCRdb lists only in-frame clones, some missing. The profile covers more than 65,000 clones, with less than 80% appearing a single time and 6.5% to 7.5% taken by the ten largest. The sequencing input was PBMCs. These receptors were obtained from a woman between 50 and 59 years old in good health and CMV-seropositive. Each CDR3 is given with its conserved first and last residue. D genes are given only for firm matches. Rows give clone size only sometimes, using once, few, many, or a class for an expanded clone.

v_call: TRBV4-1; clone_size: few; d_call: TRBD1; j_call: TRBJ1-3; cdr3_nt: TGCGCCAGCTCCTGGACAGGGGGCAGCTCTGGAAACACCATATATTTT; cdr3_aa: CASSWTGGSSGNTIYF
v_call: TRBV5-1; clone_size: .; d_call: .; j_call: TRBJ2-5; cdr3_nt: TGCGCCAATAAGAAGTATCCGGGGGAACGGGAGACCCAGTACTTC; cdr3_aa: CANKKYPGERETQYF
v_call: TRBV19; clone_size: .; d_call: TRBD1; j_call: TRBJ1-1; cdr3_nt: TGTGCCAGTAGTTGGACAGGGGAGGTGGGCACTGAAGCTTTCTTT; cdr3_aa: CASSWTGEVGTEAFF
v_call: TRBV6-5; clone_size: .; d_call: .; j_call: TRBJ1-2; cdr3_nt: TGTGCCAGCATCCGCAGTGGGGCAAACTATGGCTACACCTTC; cdr3_aa: CASIRSGANYGYTF
v_call: TRBV6-1; clone_size: .; d_call: .; j_call: TRBJ2-7; cdr3_nt: TGTGCCAGCAGATCCAGACCTGCGACTGCCAACGAGCAGTACTTC; cdr3_aa: CASRSRPATANEQYF
v_call: TRBV7-9; clone_size: .; d_call: TRBD2; j_call: TRBJ2-5; cdr3_nt: TGTGCCAGCAGCTGGGCGGGGGATCAAGAGACCCAGTACTTC; cdr3_aa: CASSWAGDQETQYF
v_call: TRBV19; clone_size: .; d_call: .; j_call: TRBJ1-1; cdr3_nt: TGTGCCAGTAGCCAGCGCGCTGAAGCTTTCTTT; cdr3_aa: CASSQRAEAFF
v_call: TRBV9; clone_size: .; d_call: TRBD1; j_call: TRBJ1-3; cdr3_nt: TGTGCCAGCAGCAGAACCGGGACAGGGACTGGAAACACCATATATTTT; cdr3_aa: CASSRTGTGTGNTIYF
v_call: TRBV4-1; clone_size: .; d_call: .; j_call: TRBJ1-2; cdr3_nt: TGCGCCAGCAGCCATTTCGTCAAGGGGCGTCGCCTGGACTATGGCTACACCTTC; cdr3_aa: CASSHFVKGRRLDYGYTF
v_call: TRBV2; clone_size: .; d_call: TRBD1; j_call: TRBJ2-3; cdr3_nt: TGTGCCAGCAGTGGACGAAGGGACAGACAAGTTAAAGATACGCAGTATTTT; cdr3_aa: CASSGRRDRQVKDTQYF
v_call: TRBV2; clone_size: few; d_call: .; j_call: TRBJ1-1; cdr3_nt: TGTGCCAGCAGCGTGGTCCACTTCATCGCTGAAGCTTTCTTT; cdr3_aa: CASSVVHFIAEAFF
v_call: TRBV5-4; clone_size: few; d_call: TRBD2; j_call: TRBJ2-1; cdr3_nt: TGTGCCAGCAGCCTTAGCGGGGGGGCTGAGGCGAATGAGCAGTTCTTC; cdr3_aa: CASSLSGGAEANEQFF
v_call: TRBV19; clone_size: .; d_call: .; j_call: TRBJ1-1; cdr3_nt: TGTGCCAGTAGTATTGGAGGGGTTACCACTGAAGCTTTCTTT; cdr3_aa: CASSIGGVTTEAFF
v_call: TRBV29-1; clone_size: .; d_call: TRBD2; j_call: TRBJ2-2; cdr3_nt: TGCACCGTGGGAGGGGCCGGAGACGGGGAGCTGTTTTTT; cdr3_aa: CTVGGAGDGELFF
v_call: TRBV14; clone_size: .; d_call: .; j_call: TRBJ1-2; cdr3_nt: TGTGCCAGCAGCCTCCTGTGGAGGGTTAACTATGGCTACACCTTC; cdr3_aa: CASSLLWRVNYGYTF